This TCR beta chain came from a study of blood T cell repertoires in COVID-19. Study summary: Acute and convalescent COVID-19 samples came from the United States, Italy and Spain. T cells, B-cell-depleted T cells, or PBMCs supplied cDNA or gDNA.

The V gene lost 5 bases and the J gene lost 0 bases, with 7 bases spanning the gap. Germline values: CDR1 LNHDA, CDR2 SQIVND (reference sequence). This CDR3 contains 13 residues. Source study methods: Estimation of nucleated cell counts was performed using reference gene primer amplification. Sequencing used immunoSEQ multiplex PCR; TCRdb keeps in-frame clones, though not all of them. For V, J and clone size, that table is used; D and trimming come from the DNA. The table has 200,000 to 250,000 clones, roughly 80% seen once. This clone was counted between two and nine times. Sequencing used peripheral blood. The chain carries TRBV19 and TRBJ1-2; D uncertain. This sequence originates from a woman aged 55-75 years who had recovered from COVID-19. The CDR3 coding sequence is TGTGCCAGTAGTTGGAGAACTAACTATGGCTACACCTTC. Its translation: CASSWRTNYGYTF.